Shown below are 5 T cell receptor beta chains from a single sample sequenced in a study of control samples from healthy donors and cancer patients. Data came from immunoSEQ multiplex PCR; TCRdb stores just in-frame clones and leaves some out. This repertoire shows 45,000 to 55,000 clones, about 93% found once; its top ten account for roughly a quarter. Sequenced: PBMCs. Receptors originate from a woman aged 50 to 60 with head and neck cancer.

The rearrangement joins TRBV15 to TRBJ1-3; TRBD1 is a possible D gene (6 bases). Germline CDR1 and CDR2: LNHNV and YYDKDF (reference sequence). This CDR3 is 14 amino acids long. V dropped 1 base and J dropped 2 bases, with 6 bases sitting between them. CDR3 in DNA: TGTGCCACCAGCAGAGCAGGGGCTGGAAACACCATATATTTT. It translates to CATSRAGAGNTIYF.

The V and J genes are TRBV9 and TRBJ1-1, with D maybe TRBD1 (5 bases). The CDR3 spans 13 residues. V was cut by 4 bases and J by 4 bases, with 11 bases left in between. Germline loops: CDR1 SGDLS, CDR2 YYNGEE. The CDR3 DNA follows: TGTGCCAGCAGCCCTGGAGGGGTCACTGAAGCTTTCTTT. Translating gives CASSPGGVTEAFF.

This rearrangement joins TRBV5-1 to TRBJ2-7; 7 bases fit TRBD1. CDR3 length equals 15 residues. Germline loops: CDR1 SGHRS, CDR2 YFSETQ. Unmatched junction bases numbered 7, after V lost 4 bases and J lost 0 bases. The CDR3 here is CASSETGRSSYEQYF. The CDR3 DNA reads TGCGCCAGCAGCGAGACAGGGAGAAGCTCCTACGAGCAGTACTTC.

The rearrangement links TRBV7-6 to TRBJ2-2; D uncertain. Trimming stripped 5 bases from V and 2 bases from J, with 15 bases between. The CDR3 consists of 16 residues. Germline V gene sequence: CDR1 SGHVS, CDR2 FNYEAQ. The CDR3: CASSLWSRANTGELFF. In DNA, the CDR3 is TGTGCCAGCAGCCTTTGGAGCCGCGCAAACACCGGGGAGCTGTTTTTT.

The chain couples TRBV19 to TRBJ2-6; no reliable D call. Germline values: CDR1 LNHDA, CDR2 SQIVND (reference sequence). Trimming pared 0 bases from V and 4 bases from J, leaving 7 bases between. The CDR3 loop spans 15 amino acids. The chain's CDR3 is CASSIEWKGANVLTF. CDR3 nucleotide sequence: TGTGCCAGTAGTATAGAGTGGAAGGGGGCCAACGTCCTGACTTTC.